The 6 T cell receptor beta chains below all came from one sample that was sequenced in a study of shared clonotypes between healthy human individuals (TCRdb year 2020). Receptors were amplified or captured by the immunoSEQ multiplex PCR assay. The table was pulled from immuneACCESS by TCRdb, which kept in-frame rearrangements only. Such tables lose some clones; where checked, under half of the loss comes from unresolved V genes, and the rest has no known cause. For this sample there are about 490,000 clones; roughly 85% appear just once. The ten top clones hold roughly 12% of the sample. The sequencing sample was made of PBMCs. The receptor source for this set is a woman in her thirties or forties in good health. Some clones in this sample may be carry-over from other donors' samples.

The chain uses TRBV27 and TRBJ2-2, with D tentatively TRBD2 (6 bases). V lost 7 bases to trimming and J lost 0 bases, with 15 bases between them. This CDR3 has 16 amino acids. Germline CDR1 is MNHEY and CDR2 is SMNVEV (reference sequence). The CDR3 DNA sequence: TGTGCCAGCAAATTCTCGGGGACTGCGAACACCGGGGAGCTGTTTTTT. Protein sequence: CASKFSGTANTGELFF.

J is TRBJ2-7 and V is TRBV5-1; 13 nucleotides agree with TRBD2. Germline trimming cut 0 bases from V and 4 bases from J; bases unmatched to any gene: 4. This CDR3 comprises 16 residues. Per the germline V gene, CDR1 is SGHRS and CDR2 is YFSETQ. The chain's CDR3 is CASSLATSGRLYEQYF. The CDR3 DNA follows: TGCGCCAGCAGCTTGGCGACTAGCGGGAGGTTGTACGAGCAGTACTTC.

Remarks on this clone: A junction end diverges from the germline sequence, so it may reflect a read error. This sequence joins TRBV5-1 and TRBJ2-5; no firm D call. This CDR3 has 13 amino acids. CDR1 is SGHRS, CDR2 YFSETQ, per germline. Here the CDR3 reads CASSLYNQETQYF. CDR3 DNA: TGTGCCAGCAGCTTGTACAACCAAGAGACCCAGTACTTC.

This chain joins TRBV21-1 and TRBJ2-7; the DNA was not compared with TRBD1, the D call given in the table. TRBV21-1 is recorded as a pseudogene. The CDR3 runs to 12 residues. CDR3 bases: TGTGCCCCGATACAGACCTCCTACGAGCAGTACTTC. This gives the protein CAPIQTSYEQYF.

The V call is TRBV7-9, the J call TRBJ1-2; no clear D. The V end was cut by 4 bases, the J end by 4 bases, with 4 bases between. This CDR3 is built from 11 residues. Looked up from germline, CDR1 is SEHNR and CDR2 is FQNEAQ (reference sequence). CDR3 DNA sequence: TGTGCCAGCAGCTCCCTCTATGGCTACACCTTC. This codes for CASSSLYGYTF. The full variable domain, completed using reference TRBV7-9 and TRBJ1-2, is DTGVSQNPRHKITKRGQNVTFRCDPISEHNRLYWYRQTLGQGPEFLTYFQNEAQLEKSRLLSDRFSAERPKGSFSTLEIQRTEQGDSAMYLCASSSLYGYTFGSGTRLTVV.

V gene TRBV7-2 combines with J gene TRBJ1-4; D gene uncertain. Trimming removed 5 bases at V and 8 bases at J, with 18 bases between. Per germline, CDR1 SGHTA and CDR2 FQGNSA. The CDR3 consists of 15 residues. The DNA for the CDR3 is TGTGCCAGCAGCGGAGGTTGGGGTTTCAGAGAAAAACTGTTTTTT. It codes for CASSGGWGFREKLFF.